These T cell receptor beta chains were read from a single sample in a study of T cells in Graves' hyperthyroidism and ophthalmopathy. TCRdb re-analysed the multiplex PCR reads in MiXCR, keeping a single row per CDR3 protein. The data show about 640,000 distinct CDR3 sequences, around 20% seen once. The sample comprised blood. The source of these receptors is a man aged 30 to 45 with Graves' ophthalmopathy. Both conserved end residues are part of each CDR3. The size field is filled for only some rows; it gives once, few, many or a size class.

abundance | j_gene | v_gene | CDR3aa
many | TRBJ1-1 | TRBV28 | CAREEGANTEAFF
- | TRBJ2-1 | TRBV27 | CASKSRAGDEQFF
many | TRBJ2-7 | TRBV10-3 | CAIRGDRDSYEQYF
many | TRBJ2-1 | TRBV2 | CASSPVQGSYNEQFF
- | TRBJ1-2 | TRBV7-2 | CASSSVSTGSANYGYTF
many | TRBJ2-7 | TRBV11-2 | CASSLQLVTYEQYF
- | TRBJ1-5 | TRBV3-1 | CASSAGRGLNQPQHF
many | TRBJ2-1 | TRBV11-2 | CASSLSGGSNEQFF
- | TRBJ2-4 | TRBV5-4 | CASSRDMTKNIQYF
few | TRBJ1-2 | TRBV7-2 | CASSSHGGTGVFTF
few | TRBJ2-1 | TRBV20-1 | CSAPRTVSPLAGGPNEQFF
- | TRBJ2-7 | TRBV18 | CASSPGDEQHF
- | TRBJ2-2 | TRBV7-3 | CASSASGATGELFF
- | TRBJ1-1 | TRBV4-1 | CASSQDKEPEAFF
few | TRBJ2-1 | TRBV9 | CASSAGLAGAEQFF
many | TRBJ1-1 | TRBV20-1 | CSARRDTNTEAFF
once | TRBJ2-3 | TRBV6-4 | CASSVQGLSSTDTQYF
few | TRBJ1-6 | TRBV6-1 | CASSQTGFRDNSPLHF
many | TRBJ2-1 | TRBV28 | CASSLAAYNEQFF
- | TRBJ1-3 | TRBV7-9 | CASEGGPAGNTIYF
few | TRBJ1-4 | TRBV24-1 | CATSDGTDYNEKLFF
many | TRBJ2-7 | TRBV5-1 | CASSLGGGWVSDEQYF
- | TRBJ2-3 | TRBV20-1 | CSSTPKRAMSTDTQYF
- | TRBJ2-3 | TRBV4-3 | CASSQDPTGQGQQYF
few | TRBJ2-1 | TRBV27 | CASSSLTNEQFF
many | TRBJ2-7 | TRBV11-2 | CASSPPGQVTYEQYF
few | TRBJ2-1 | TRBV12-3/TRBV12-4 | CASSDSGSDNEQFF
many | TRBJ2-3 | TRBV7-3 | CASSFLAGGTDTQYF
- | TRBJ1-4 | TRBV5-1 | CASSSRGRENEKLFF